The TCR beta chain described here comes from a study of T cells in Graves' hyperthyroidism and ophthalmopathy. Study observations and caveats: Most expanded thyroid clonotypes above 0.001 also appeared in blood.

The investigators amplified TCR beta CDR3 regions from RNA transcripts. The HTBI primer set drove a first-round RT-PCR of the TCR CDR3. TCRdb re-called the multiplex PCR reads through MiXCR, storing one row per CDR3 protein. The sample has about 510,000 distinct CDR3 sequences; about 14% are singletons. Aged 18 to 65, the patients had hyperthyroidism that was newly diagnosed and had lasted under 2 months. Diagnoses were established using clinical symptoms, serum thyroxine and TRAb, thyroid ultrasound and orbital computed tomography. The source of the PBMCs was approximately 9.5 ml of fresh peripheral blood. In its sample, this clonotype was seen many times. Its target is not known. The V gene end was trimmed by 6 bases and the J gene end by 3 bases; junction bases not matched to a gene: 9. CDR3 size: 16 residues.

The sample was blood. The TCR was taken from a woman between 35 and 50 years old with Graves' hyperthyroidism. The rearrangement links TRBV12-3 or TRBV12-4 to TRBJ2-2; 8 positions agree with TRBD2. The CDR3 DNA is TGTGCCAGCAGCCCCAAAGCGGGGGTGGACACCGGGGAGCTGTTTTTT. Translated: CASSPKAGVDTGELFF.